This entry features one TCR beta chain sequence. The record originates from a study of monozygotic twins with inflammatory bowel disease. TCRdb re-analyzed the 5' RACE reads; it lists each CDR3 protein once, without DNA. This table holds 400,000 to 500,000 distinct CDR3 sequences. The source of this sequence is a human donor with ulcerative colitis or Crohn's disease, or a healthy co-twin of an affected twin (not recorded which). Input material: blood.

CDR3 in amino acids: CSARDLRKSPNTEAFF. The chain has TRBV20-1 and TRBJ1-1. The CDR3 spans 16 residues. Germline lookup yields CDR1 DFQATT and CDR2 SNEGSKA (reference sequence).